The sequence of this T cell receptor (beta chain) was determined in a study of tumor and adjacent non-tumor tissue in lung cancer. Study as a whole: The cohort had approximately 12 adenocarcinoma, a couple of squamous cell and 1 small cell patients.

With regard to this clonotype: A junction boundary mismatches the germline segment, possibly from a read error.

Three rounds of nested PCR, following a modified ARM-PCR protocol, produced the TCRbeta library. TCRdb independently ran MiXCR on the multiplex PCR reads; one entry per CDR3 protein. Among approximately 44,000 distinct CDR3 sequences listed, 60% were seen once. CDR1 is MNHEY and CDR2 is SVGAGI in the germline V gene. The CDR3 loop spans 14 amino acids. The template was RNA from unsorted bulk tissue. The normal lung tissue was taken more than 3 cm from the tumor edge. This chain links TRBV6-5 with TRBJ2-3, with 8 bases lining up with TRBD2. Sequences were obtained from distant non-tumor lung tissue. The sequence was obtained from a man in his fifties or sixties with non-small cell lung cancer. CDR3 sequence reads: CASIAGLDVDTQYF. The CDR3 DNA follows: TGTGCCAGCATAGCGGGACTAGATGTCGATACGCAGTATTTC.